The 10 T cell receptor beta chains reported below all come from one sample, sequenced in a study of blood T cell repertoires in COVID-19. The table came from immunoSEQ multiplex PCR; TCRdb's copy has only in-frame clones and leaves some out. Among about 170,000 clones listed, 80% to 90% were seen once. The sequenced material came from peripheral blood. The origin of the receptors is a young man with active or convalescent COVID-19.

The chain links TRBV24-1 to TRBJ1-1; D is unresolved. This CDR3 region has 13 residues. V was pared by 4 bases and J by 8 bases, with 13 bases between. In germline, CDR1 is KGHDR, CDR2 SFDVKD. The CDR3 DNA is TGTGCCACCAGTGACCCGGGTTTCCCCGAAGCTTTCTTT. Protein product: CATSDPGFPEAFF.

In its sample, this clone was seen once. The chain employs TRBV29-1 and TRBJ1-2, with a tentative D call TRBD1 (6 bases). Germline assignment: CDR1 SQVTM and CDR2 ANQGSEA. V was cut by 1 base and J by 3 bases, with 18 bases left in between. The CDR3 consists of 16 residues. CDR3 DNA sequence: TGCAGCGTTGAAGCTTGGGCCAGGGGCACGGACTATGGCTACACCTTC. Amino acids: CSVEAWARGTDYGYTF.

This clone was seen only a few times. This CDR3 reads CASSFQGADYGYTF. CDR3 in DNA: TGTGCCAGCAGCTTTCAGGGCGCAGACTATGGCTACACCTTC. This chain links TRBV7-9 with TRBJ1-2; possible D gene TRBD1, 5 bases. The CDR3 spans 14 residues. V dropped 3 bases and J dropped 3 bases, with 11 bases sitting between them. Germline CDR1 reads SEHNR; CDR2 reads FQNEAQ (reference sequence).

The chain combines TRBV27 with TRBJ1-6; tentative D call: TRBD1 (6 bases). V lost 2 bases, J lost 9 bases, and 8 bases lay in between. This CDR3 is built from 13 residues. Germline CDR1 and CDR2: MNHEY and SMNVEV (reference sequence). CDR3 residues: CASSLGGISPLHF. The CDR3 bases are TGTGCCAGCAGTTTAGGGGGCATTTCACCCCTCCACTTT.

In the case of this clone: Other DNA sequences within the sample encode an identical CDR3. The CDR3 region is CASSLQGGETQYF. In DNA form, the CDR3 reads TGCGCCAGCAGCTTACAGGGTGGAGAGACCCAGTACTTC. The J gene is TRBJ2-5, the V gene TRBV5-1; D may be TRBD1 (6 bases). The length of the CDR3 is 13 residues. Germline lookup yields CDR1 SGHRS and CDR2 YFSETQ. V was cut by 2 bases and J by 4 bases, with 9 bases left in between.

The gene calls are TRBV3-1 (or the pseudogene TRBV3-2) and TRBJ2-7; D gene uncertain. Trimming removed 7 bases at V and 3 bases at J, with 10 bases between. The CDR3 extends over 12 amino acids. Germline CDR1 is LGHDT and CDR2 is YNNKEL (reference sequence). The CDR3 protein is CASNPVGYEQYF. CDR3 bases: TGTGCCAGCAACCCAGTTGGCTACGAGCAGTACTTC.

The J gene is TRBJ2-1, the V gene TRBV7-8; weak D call: TRBD1 (6 bases). Germline V CDR1 and CDR2: SGHVS, FQNEAQ. V lost 5 bases to trimming and J lost 7 bases, with 15 bases between them. CDR3 length: 14 residues. The CDR3 here is CASSLQGRRNEQFF. The CDR3 nucleotides are TGTGCCAGCAGCCTACAGGGTCGACGGAATGAGCAGTTCTTC.

This rearrangement joins TRBV4-1 to TRBJ2-7; 10 nucleotides align to TRBD1. After removal of 1 base from V and 2 bases from J, the junction contained 2 bases not matched to a gene. The CDR3 contains 15 residues. The germline gives CDR1 MGHRA, CDR2 YSYEKL. The CDR3 coding sequence is TGCGCCAGCAGCCAAGCCGGACAGGGGGCCTACGAGCAGTACTTC. This encodes CASSQAGQGAYEQYF.

The V and J genes are TRBV5-1 and TRBJ2-5, with 12 bases identical to TRBD1. Trimming removed 4 bases from V and 5 bases from J; junction bases left unmatched: 6. The CDR3 covers 15 residues. CDR1 is SGHRS and CDR2 is YFSETQ in the germline V gene. CDR3 nucleotide sequence: TGCGCCAGCAGCGCCGGGACAGGGGGCGCGGAGACCCAGTACTTC. Translated, it gives CASSAGTGGAETQYF.

The chain employs TRBV2 and TRBJ1-1, with D possibly being TRBD1 (6 bases). V lost 7 bases and J 2 bases, leaving 11 bases between the germline ends. The CDR3 spans 13 residues. Germline-derived CDR1 and CDR2 are SNHLY and FYNNEI. The CDR3 coding sequence is TGTGCCAGCAAGGACAGCCGAAACACTGAAGCTTTCTTT. Its protein is CASKDSRNTEAFF.